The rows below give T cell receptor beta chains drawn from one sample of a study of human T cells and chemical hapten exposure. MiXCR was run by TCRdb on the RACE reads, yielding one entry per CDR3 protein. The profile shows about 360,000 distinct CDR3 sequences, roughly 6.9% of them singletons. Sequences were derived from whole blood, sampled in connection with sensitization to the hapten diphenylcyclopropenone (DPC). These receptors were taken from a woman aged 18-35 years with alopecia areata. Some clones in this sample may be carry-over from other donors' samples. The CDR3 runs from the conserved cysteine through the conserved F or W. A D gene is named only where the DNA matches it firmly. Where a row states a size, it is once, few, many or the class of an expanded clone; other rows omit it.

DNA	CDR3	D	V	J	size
TGTGCCACCAGCAGGGTTATAGGGGACGAGCAGTACTTC	CATSRVIGDEQYF	.	TRBV15	TRBJ2-7	many
TGTGCCAGCAGCGCAAACACTGGGACACTGAACACTGAAGCTTTCTTT	CASSANTGTLNTEAFF	.	TRBV9	TRBJ1-1	many
TGTGCCAGCTTTCGGCAGGGGGCTCGGGAGCAGTACTTC	CASFRQGAREQYF	TRBD1	TRBV6-2/TRBV6-3	TRBJ2-7	.
TGTGCCAGCAGCCCCCACCGACAGTACCAAGAGACCCAGTACTTC	CASSPHRQYQETQYF	.	TRBV12-3/TRBV12-4	TRBJ2-5	many
TGTGCCAGCAGCTTAGAGGGTGCCGGGGAGCTGTTTTTT	CASSLEGAGELFF	.	TRBV7-9	TRBJ2-2	many
TGTGCTAGTGGTTTGATTCGTCAGCCCCAGCATTTT	CASGLIRQPQHF	.	TRBV12-5	TRBJ1-5	.
TGTGCCAGCAGCCTCGCGGGGGTTGGTGAAGCTTTCTTT	CASSLAGVGEAFF	.	TRBV12-3/TRBV12-4	TRBJ1-1	.
TGTGCCAGCAGTATGGGGGGCGGCGCCTTCACAGATACGCAGTATTTT	CASSMGGGAFTDTQYF	.	TRBV28	TRBJ2-3	.
TGTGCCAGCAGCTCACCGGGACTAGCGGGGGGCACTTTT	CASSSPGLAGGTF	TRBD2	TRBV7-2	TRBJ2-3	many
TGTGCCAGCAGTGAATTTTCTGGGAACACTGAAGCTTTCTTT	CASSEFSGNTEAFF	.	TRBV2	TRBJ1-1	many
TGTGCCACAGCTTCCCCCCGCGGCCTACTCGAGCAGTACTTC	CATASPRGLLEQYF	.	TRBV28	TRBJ2-7	many
TGTGCCAGCAGCTTAGACGGGACAGAGCAAGAGACCCAGTACTTC	CASSLDGTEQETQYF	TRBD1	TRBV11-3	TRBJ2-5	.
TGTGCCAGCAGTCCTGGGACAGGCGACATGAACACTGAAGCTTTCTTT	CASSPGTGDMNTEAFF	TRBD1	TRBV2	TRBJ1-1	few
TGTGCCAGCAGCGTCAGACCGAGCGGGGGGGCAGATGAGCAGTTCTTC	CASSVRPSGGADEQFF	TRBD2	TRBV7-2	TRBJ2-1	many
TGTGCCAGCAGTCCCCCCGGACTACATGAGCAGTTCTTC	CASSPPGLHEQFF	.	TRBV6-1	TRBJ2-1	few
TGTGCCAGCTCAAGGGGGACTCTTTCTGGGGCCAACGTCCTGACTTTC	CASSRGTLSGANVLTF	.	TRBV18	TRBJ2-6	many
TGCAGTGCTATGGACCGATTATTCAATCAGCCCCAGCATTTT	CSAMDRLFNQPQHF	.	TRBV20-1	TRBJ1-5	few
TGCAGTGCTAGAGGGAGAGGGGGCGCGAACACCGGGGAGCTGTTTTTT	CSARGRGGANTGELFF	TRBD1	TRBV20-1	TRBJ2-2	.
TGTGCCAGCATAGGGGGGGCCCTTGTAGATACGCAGTATTTT	CASIGGALVDTQYF	.	TRBV6-5	TRBJ2-3	.
TGTGCCAGCAGTTTGGCGGGAGCGGGGGGGCTGACAGATACGCAGTATTTT	CASSLAGAGGLTDTQYF	TRBD2	TRBV28	TRBJ2-3	.
TGTGCCAGCAGTCCTTCTAGCGGGGGCACAGATACGCAGTATTTT	CASSPSSGGTDTQYF	TRBD2	TRBV25-1	TRBJ2-3	.
TGCGCCAGCAGCCAAGGGCAGGGGGAAGGTCAGCCCCAGCATTTT	CASSQGQGEGQPQHF	TRBD1	TRBV4-1	TRBJ1-5	.
TGCGCCAGCAGCCAAGTTTCGGGCGCCCTCTTCCTAAGCTCCTACAATGAGCAGTTCTTC	CASSQVSGALFLSSYNEQFF	.	TRBV4-3	TRBJ2-1	many
TGTGCCAGCAGTGTTCCAAAGCGGGGGATCTCCTACAATGAGCAGTTCTTC	CASSVPKRGISYNEQFF	TRBD2	TRBV6-1	TRBJ2-1	few
TGCGCCAGCACCGGGACAGGCACAACTAATGAAAAACTGTTTTTT	CASTGTGTTNEKLFF	TRBD1	TRBV5-1	TRBJ1-4	.
TGTGCCAGCAGCTTAACCCTGGGACAGGGTCGTGAAAAACTGTTTTTT	CASSLTLGQGREKLFF	TRBD1	TRBV7-2	TRBJ1-4	many
TGTGCCAGCTCACCAAGGGTTACGGATGGCTACACCTTC	CASSPRVTDGYTF	.	TRBV18	TRBJ1-2	few
TGTGCCAGCAGCTACGGACAGTACGAGCAGTACTTC	CASSYGQYEQYF	.	TRBV12-3/TRBV12-4	TRBJ2-7	.
TGCAGTGCTAGAGATACCCGGGACATCCTCTCCTACGAGCAGTACTTC	CSARDTRDILSYEQYF	.	TRBV20-1	TRBJ2-7	.
TGTGCCAGCACCTCAGACCTACAGGGTAGCTCCTATAATTCACCCCTCCACTTT	CASTSDLQGSSYNSPLHF	.	TRBV28	TRBJ1-6	.
TGTGCCAGCAGCTCATCCTTGACGGGAGGAGACACCATATATTTT	CASSSSLTGGDTIYF	.	TRBV7-8	TRBJ1-3	many
TGTGCCAGCAGTGATATAGGGCTACCGAACACTGAAGCTTTCTTT	CASSDIGLPNTEAFF	.	TRBV6-1	TRBJ1-1	.
TGTGCCAGCAGCTTAGAAGACAGCTCCTACGAGCAGTACTTC	CASSLEDSSYEQYF	.	TRBV7-6	TRBJ2-7	few
TGTGCCAGCACCCAGACAGGGGGCACTGAAGCTTTCTTT	CASTQTGGTEAFF	TRBD1	TRBV2	TRBJ1-1	few
TGTGCCAGCAGCCAAGGAACTAGCGGGGGGGCTAGCACAGATACGCAGTATTTT	CASSQGTSGGASTDTQYF	TRBD2	TRBV4-2	TRBJ2-3	.
TGCAGTGCTAGTAGCACAGATACGCAGTATTTT	CSASSTDTQYF	.	TRBV20-1	TRBJ2-3	.
TGTGCCAGCTCCCGAAAGGGGGCCGCTAATGAAAAACTGTTTTTT	CASSRKGAANEKLFF	TRBD1	TRBV6-5	TRBJ1-4	few
TGTGCCACTACGAGGGGTAGGACTAGCGAGGATGAGCAGTTCTTC	CATTRGRTSEDEQFF	TRBD2	TRBV6-2/TRBV6-3	TRBJ2-1	.
TGTGCCAGCTCACCGTTGGGGGTCCGACACACAGATACGCAGTATTTT	CASSPLGVRHTDTQYF	.	TRBV18	TRBJ2-3	.
TGTGCCAGCAGCTTAGAGATGAACAATGAGCAGTTCTTC	CASSLEMNNEQFF	.	TRBV7-2	TRBJ2-1	few
TGTGCCAGCAGTTTAGGTGGGAGGGCCTCCTACGAGCAGTACTTC	CASSLGGRASYEQYF	TRBD2	TRBV12-3/TRBV12-4	TRBJ2-7	many
TGTGCCAGCGCAAGGGAGTACTCTGGAAACACCATATATTTT	CASAREYSGNTIYF	.	TRBV6-5	TRBJ1-3	.